The next 9 T cell receptor beta chains were all read from a single sample in a study of blood T cell repertoires in COVID-19. Sequencing used immunoSEQ multiplex PCR; TCRdb keeps in-frame clones, though not all of them. The sample has fewer than 100,000 clones; 85% to 90% are singletons. The sequenced sample consisted of peripheral blood. These receptors were collected from a man in his fifties or sixties with acute or convalescent COVID-19.

The J gene is TRBJ2-1, the V gene TRBV7-8, with D unclear. CDR3 length: 12 residues. Germline values: CDR1 SGHVS, CDR2 FQNEAQ. Deletions cut 3 bases from V and 10 bases from J, with 10 bases between. CDR3 bases: TGTGCCAGCAGCTTGGGCAGGCAGGAGCAGTTCTTC. Amino acids: CASSLGRQEQFF.

The rearrangement uses TRBV5-6 and TRBJ2-5; 7 bases map to TRBD2. The germline V gene encodes CDR1 SGHDT and CDR2 YYEEEE. The CDR3 contains 18 residues. V was pared by 2 bases and J by 3 bases, with 16 bases of the junction left unmatched. The CDR3: CASSLRDWGRAREETQYF. CDR3 in DNA: TGTGCCAGCAGCTTACGAGATTGGGGGAGGGCCAGGGAAGAGACCCAGTACTTC.

The rearrangement links TRBV5-6 to TRBJ1-2, with 10 bases identical to TRBD1. This CDR3 is 18 amino acids long. Germline V gene data show CDR1 as SGHDT and CDR2 as YYEEEE. V trimming: 0 bases; J trimming: 2 bases; junction bases outside the gene matches: 10. CDR3 region: CASSLAWGQGTFNYGYTF. The CDR3 DNA follows: TGTGCCAGCAGCTTGGCCTGGGGACAGGGGACATTCAACTATGGCTACACCTTC.

The chain recombines TRBV10-3 with TRBJ1-5; the D is unclear. With 2 bases removed from V and 6 bases from J, the gap between germline ends came to 17 bases. The CDR3 contains 16 residues. From germline, CDR1 is ENHRY and CDR2 SYGVKD. CDR3 residues: CAISEHAAGGGQPQHF. The CDR3 coding sequence is TGTGCCATCAGTGAGCACGCGGCGGGCGGCGGTCAGCCCCAGCATTTT.

The chain carries TRBV6-5 and TRBJ2-4, with 8 bases that match TRBD1. V gave up 5 bases and J gave up 1 base; unmatched junction bases: 4. The CDR3 covers 15 residues. Germline V gene sequence: CDR1 MNHEY, CDR2 SVGAGI. The CDR3 protein is CASSTRTGAKNIQYF. The CDR3 DNA sequence: TGTGCCAGCAGTACCCGGACAGGGGCCAAAAACATTCAGTACTTC.

The chain uses TRBV7-2 and TRBJ2-7, with a tentative D call TRBD2 (6 bases). V was clipped by 5 bases and J by 2 bases, with 16 bases between them. Germline assignment: CDR1 SGHTA and CDR2 FQGNSA. The CDR3 contains 15 residues. The CDR3 here is CASSSGLRHAYEQYF. In nucleotides, the CDR3 is TGTGCCAGCAGCAGCGGGCTACGCCACGCCTACGAGCAGTACTTC.

This chain uses TRBV5-4 with TRBJ2-3, with TRBD1 identical over 9 bases. Germline V CDR1 and CDR2: SGHNT, YYREEE (reference sequence). The CDR3 sequence is 15 residues long. The junction had 6 bases not matched to a gene; V was cut back by 4 bases and J by 3 bases. CDR3 region: CASSGQGSGTDTQYF. The CDR3 coding sequence is TGTGCCAGCAGCGGACAGGGGTCGGGGACAGATACGCAGTATTTT.

The chain combines TRBV6-5 with TRBJ1-1, with TRBD1 identical over 8 bases. Germline CDR1 reads MNHEY; CDR2 reads SVGAGI. The trim removed 0 bases at V and 7 bases at J, leaving 4 bases unmatched. The CDR3 is 14 residues long. CDR3 region: CASSYSDRGNEAFF. CDR3 in DNA: TGTGCCAGCAGTTACTCTGACAGGGGTAATGAAGCTTTCTTT.

The V gene is TRBV7-2, the J gene TRBJ1-1; unclear D gene. Germline V gene lookup returns CDR1 SGHTA and CDR2 FQGNSA. V was cut by 5 bases and J by 1 base, with 11 bases left in between. There are 14 residues in the CDR3. CDR3 in amino acids: CASSPHDKNTEAFF. The CDR3 DNA follows: TGTGCCAGCAGCCCCCATGACAAGAACACTGAAGCTTTCTTT.